This is a list of T cell receptor beta chains from one sample in a study of blood T cell repertoires in COVID-19. Libraries were prepared by immunoSEQ multiplex PCR; TCRdb keeps only in-frame clonotypes and omits some of them. Found here are about 280,000 clones, almost 90% of them singletons; the top ten hold about 1.7%. The specimen sequenced was PBMCs or T cells enriched from blood (not recorded which). The receptors here all came from a woman aged 18-29 years with acute COVID-19. Each CDR3 is given with its conserved first and last residue. A D gene is named only where the DNA matches it firmly. The size field is filled for only some rows; it gives once, few, many or a size class.

d_call	j_call	cdr3_length	v_call	clone_size	cdr3_aa	cdr3_nt
NA	TRBJ1-2	13	TRBV2	NA	CASSEGPNYGYTF	TGTGCCAGCAGTGAGGGCCCTAACTATGGCTACACCTTC
NA	TRBJ2-2	14	TRBV5-6	NA	CASSLLFNTGELFF	TGTGCCAGCAGCTTGCTCTTTAACACCGGGGAGCTGTTTTTT
TRBD1	TRBJ1-1	20	TRBV5-8	once	CASSSGFFETGGKGNTEAFF	TGTGCCAGCAGCTCGGGGTTTTTTGAGACAGGGGGCAAGGGGAACACTGAAGCTTTCTTT
TRBD2	TRBJ2-1	18	TRBV4-2	NA	CASSQDLTRLAEYNEQFF	TGTGCCAGCAGCCAAGACTTAACCCGTCTAGCGGAGTACAATGAGCAGTTCTTC
NA	TRBJ2-7	15	TRBV6-2/TRBV6-3	NA	CASSLPSVWFYEQYF	TGTGCCAGCAGTTTGCCGTCGGTCTGGTTCTACGAGCAGTACTTC
TRBD1	TRBJ2-3	14	TRBV19	NA	CASSIRQGTDTQYF	TGTGCCAGTAGTATCAGACAGGGAACAGATACGCAGTATTTT
TRBD2	TRBJ2-1	16	TRBV19	NA	CASSSPGTTPNNEQFF	TGTGCCAGTAGTTCCCCTGGGACTACCCCTAACAATGAGCAGTTCTTC
TRBD1	TRBJ1-6	13	TRBV6-5	NA	CASSPGGNSPLHF	TGTGCCAGCAGCCCAGGGGGTAATTCACCCCTCCACTTT
TRBD2	TRBJ2-3	15	TRBV7-2	NA	CASSWDYLSTDTQYF	TGTGCCAGCAGCTGGGACTACCTCAGCACAGATACGCAGTATTTT
NA	TRBJ1-2	14	TRBV6-4	NA	CASSASEGSGGYTF	TGTGCCAGCAGTGCCAGTGAGGGAAGTGGTGGCTACACCTTC
TRBD1	TRBJ1-2	13	TRBV5-4	NA	CASSLDRGYGYTF	TGTGCCAGCAGCTTGGACAGGGGATATGGCTACACCTTC
TRBD1	TRBJ2-1	11	TRBV29-1	NA	CSVDRYNEQFF	TGCAGCGTGGACAGGTACAATGAGCAGTTCTTC
NA	TRBJ1-1	15	TRBV28	NA	CASRPHDSVNTEAFF	TGTGCCAGCCGACCACATGACAGTGTGAACACTGAAGCTTTCTTT
NA	TRBJ2-2	20	TRBV19	NA	CASSIVARRGYIANTGELFF	TGTGCCAGTAGTATTGTGGCCCGGCGGGGATACATTGCGAACACCGGGGAGCTGTTTTTT
TRBD2	TRBJ2-1	14	TRBV29-1	NA	CSVVTSGRGDEQFF	TGCAGCGTCGTCACTAGCGGGAGGGGGGATGAGCAGTTCTTC
NA	TRBJ1-1	13	TRBV5-1	NA	CASSSGANTEAFF	TGCGCCAGCAGCTCAGGGGCGAACACTGAAGCTTTCTTT
TRBD2	TRBJ2-1	16	TRBV3-1/TRBV3-2	NA	CASSQDLAGGYNEQFF	TGTGCCAGCAGCCAAGATCTAGCGGGAGGGTACAATGAGCAGTTCTTC
NA	TRBJ2-7	12	TRBV29-1	few	CSVAGKRYEQYF	TGCAGCGTTGCCGGGAAACGATACGAGCAGTACTTC
NA	TRBJ2-7	12	TRBV11-2	once	CASSLRGYEQYF	TGTGCCAGCAGCTTGCGAGGTTACGAGCAGTACTTC
NA	TRBJ2-7	16	TRBV4-1	NA	CASSPSARGSTYEQYF	TGCGCCAGCAGCCCCTCTGCGAGGGGGTCAACCTACGAGCAGTACTTC
NA	TRBJ2-5	14	TRBV10-2	NA	CASLQPGGPETQYF	TGCGCCAGCCTCCAGCCCGGAGGGCCGGAGACCCAGTACTTC
NA	TRBJ1-2	11	TRBV7-8	NA	CASSSLGGYTF	TGTGCCAGCAGCTCCCTAGGCGGCTACACCTTC
NA	TRBJ1-2	15	TRBV27	NA	CASSRGQNHIYGYTF	TGTGCCAGCAGTAGGGGACAAAACCATATCTATGGCTACACCTTC
NA	TRBJ2-7	14	TRBV2	NA	CASKEEARVYEQYF	TGTGCCAGCAAGGAAGAGGCCAGGGTGTACGAGCAGTACTTC
TRBD2	TRBJ2-1	13	TRBV5-4	NA	CASSMRGYNEQFF	TGTGCCAGCAGCATGCGGGGGTACAATGAGCAGTTCTTC
TRBD1	TRBJ2-7	15	TRBV14	NA	CASSEPGQPSYEQYF	TGTGCCAGCAGCGAACCGGGACAGCCTTCCTACGAGCAGTACTTC
TRBD1	TRBJ2-1	14	TRBV29-1	NA	CSAWTGASYNEQFF	TGCAGCGCTTGGACAGGGGCATCGTACAATGAGCAGTTCTTC
TRBD2	TRBJ2-3	12	TRBV2	NA	CATTSGRNTQYF	TGTGCCACGACTAGCGGGAGGAATACGCAGTATTTT
TRBD1	TRBJ1-2	17	TRBV19	NA	CASSMIPGQRNYYGYTF	TGTGCCAGTAGTATGATACCGGGACAGAGGAACTACTATGGCTACACCTTC
TRBD1	TRBJ1-2	17	TRBV5-6	NA	CASSWPTPDRDPYGYTF	TGTGCCAGCAGCTGGCCCACCCCGGACAGGGACCCATATGGCTACACCTTC
NA	TRBJ1-1	11	TRBV5-5	NA	CASSLGFRAFF	TGTGCCAGCAGCTTGGGCTTTCGGGCTTTCTTT
TRBD1	TRBJ1-4	15	TRBV19	NA	CASRTGQAGDEKLFF	TGTGCCAGTAGAACGGGACAGGCCGGGGATGAAAAACTGTTTTTT
TRBD2	TRBJ2-7	14	TRBV29-1	NA	CSVVPLAGKYEQYF	TGCAGCGTTGTTCCGCTAGCGGGAAAATACGAGCAGTACTTC
NA	TRBJ1-2	11	TRBV20-1	NA	CSARGGYGYTF	TGCAGTGCTAGGGGAGGCTATGGCTACACCTTC
NA	TRBJ1-6	15	TRBV2	NA	CASQPNGAENSPLHF	TGTGCCAGCCAACCCAATGGGGCGGAAAATTCACCCCTCCACTTT
TRBD1	TRBJ2-7	15	TRBV5-6	NA	CASSLDRYLSYEQYF	TGTGCCAGCAGCCTGGACAGGTACCTCTCCTACGAGCAGTACTTC
TRBD2	TRBJ2-1	19	TRBV19	NA	CASSPGLAGPNGAYNEQFF	TGTGCCAGTAGTCCGGGACTAGCGGGACCGAATGGCGCTTACAATGAGCAGTTCTTC
TRBD1	TRBJ2-7	15	TRBV13	NA	CASSLARTGINEQYF	TGTGCCAGCAGCTTAGCCCGGACAGGGATCAACGAGCAGTACTTC
NA	TRBJ1-2	14	TRBV18	NA	CASSPAGVGYGYTF	TGTGCCAGCTCACCAGCAGGGGTGGGCTATGGCTACACCTTC
NA	TRBJ1-2	15	TRBV25-1	NA	CASSEYSQGNYGYTF	TGTGCCAGCAGTGAATATAGTCAGGGGAACTATGGCTACACCTTC
NA	TRBJ1-2	10	TRBV14	NA	CANLIRGYTF	TGTGCCAACTTAATCCGGGGCTACACCTTC
TRBD2	TRBJ2-1	16	TRBV15	NA	CATSKGTSGAYNEQFF	TGTGCCACCAGCAAAGGGACTAGCGGGGCCTACAATGAGCAGTTCTTC